The sequence of this T cell receptor beta chain was determined in a study of blood T cell repertoires in COVID-19. The CDR3 sequence is 12 residues long. Per the germline V gene, CDR1 is MDHEN and CDR2 is SYDVKM. V shed 6 bases, J shed 8 bases, and the junction held 3 bases outside the gene matches. Data came from immunoSEQ multiplex PCR; TCRdb stores just in-frame clones and leaves some out. This sample yields 70,000 to 95,000 clones, of which 80% to 90% are seen a single time; around 6.1% belongs to the top ten. The chain has TRBV28 and TRBJ1-4, with 7 nucleotides matching TRBD1. Sequences were obtained from peripheral blood. The TCR originated in a man aged 45-60 years with active COVID-19. The CDR3 DNA reads as TGTGCCAGCAGACAGGGGAGCGAAAAACTGTTTTTT. Translating gives CASRQGSEKLFF.